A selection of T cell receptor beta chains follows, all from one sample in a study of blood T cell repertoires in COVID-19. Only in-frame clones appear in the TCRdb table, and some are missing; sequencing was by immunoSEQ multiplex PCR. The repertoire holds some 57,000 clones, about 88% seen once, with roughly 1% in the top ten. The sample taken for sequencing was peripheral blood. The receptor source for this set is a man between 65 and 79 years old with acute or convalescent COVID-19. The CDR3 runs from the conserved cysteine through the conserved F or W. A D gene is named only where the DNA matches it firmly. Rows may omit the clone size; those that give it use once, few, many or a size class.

CDR3aa: CASSLGGSTEAFF
CDR3nt: TGTGCCAGCAGCTTGGGAGGGAGTACTGAAGCTTTCTTT
d_gene: .
abundance: .
v_gene: TRBV7-2
j_gene: TRBJ1-1

CDR3aa: CASTPGGQGIGYGYTF
CDR3nt: TGCGCCAGCACCCCTGGGGGCCAGGGTATTGGGTATGGCTACACCTTC
d_gene: .
abundance: .
v_gene: TRBV10-2
j_gene: TRBJ1-2

CDR3aa: CASSARDKKGGNTIYF
CDR3nt: TGTGCCAGCAGCGCCAGGGACAAAAAAGGTGGAAACACCATATATTTT
d_gene: .
abundance: .
v_gene: TRBV5-5
j_gene: TRBJ1-3

CDR3aa: CASSTSGLVLNTQYF
CDR3nt: TGTGCCAGCAGCACGAGCGGACTAGTCCTGAATACGCAGTATTTT
d_gene: TRBD2
abundance: .
v_gene: TRBV9
j_gene: TRBJ2-3

CDR3aa: CASSFPGTGTEAFF
CDR3nt: TGTGCCAGCAGCTTTCCCGGGACAGGCACTGAAGCTTTCTTT
d_gene: TRBD1
abundance: .
v_gene: TRBV5-5
j_gene: TRBJ1-1

CDR3aa: CASSLTTGTGVYNEQFF
CDR3nt: TGTGCCAGCAGCTTGACCACCGGGACAGGGGTATACAATGAGCAGTTCTTC
d_gene: TRBD1
abundance: .
v_gene: TRBV11-3
j_gene: TRBJ2-1

CDR3aa: CASTPGGGRYTF
CDR3nt: TGTGCCAGCACCCCCGGGGGGGGCCGCTACACCTTC
d_gene: .
abundance: once
v_gene: TRBV6-6
j_gene: TRBJ1-2

CDR3aa: CSVSSAPDAEQYF
CDR3nt: TGCAGCGTTTCGTCAGCGCCCGATGCCGAGCAGTACTTC
d_gene: .
abundance: .
v_gene: TRBV29-1
j_gene: TRBJ2-7

CDR3aa: CASSEREKLFF
CDR3nt: TGTGCCAGCAGTGAGCGGGAAAAACTGTTTTTT
d_gene: .
abundance: .
v_gene: TRBV2
j_gene: TRBJ1-4

CDR3aa: CASSVSGGRPHEQYF
CDR3nt: TGTGCCAGCAGCGTAAGCGGGGGCCGCCCCCACGAGCAGTACTTC
d_gene: TRBD2
abundance: .
v_gene: TRBV3-1/TRBV3-2
j_gene: TRBJ2-7

CDR3aa: CASSSGQAGGTEAFF
CDR3nt: TGTGCCAGCAGCAGCGGACAGGCGGGGGGCACTGAAGCTTTCTTT
d_gene: TRBD1
abundance: once
v_gene: TRBV28
j_gene: TRBJ1-1

CDR3aa: CASSITPTSGDPGTQYF
CDR3nt: TGTGCCAGTAGTATTACCCCGACTAGCGGGGACCCTGGTACGCAGTATTTT
d_gene: TRBD2
abundance: .
v_gene: TRBV19
j_gene: TRBJ2-3

CDR3aa: CASSVEPIPWGPNTEAFF
CDR3nt: TGTGCCAGCAGCGTAGAACCCATCCCATGGGGGCCGAACACTGAAGCTTTCTTT
d_gene: .
abundance: .
v_gene: TRBV9
j_gene: TRBJ1-1

CDR3aa: CASSLEATNYGYTF
CDR3nt: TGTGCCAGTAGCCTGGAGGCTACTAACTATGGCTACACCTTC
d_gene: .
abundance: .
v_gene: TRBV19
j_gene: TRBJ1-2

CDR3aa: CASSPRDSGANVLTF
CDR3nt: TGTGCCAGCAGCCCACGGGACTCTGGGGCCAACGTCCTGACTTTC
d_gene: .
abundance: few
v_gene: TRBV4-2
j_gene: TRBJ2-6

CDR3aa: CSVRPIGLDRTEAFF
CDR3nt: TGCAGCGTTCGACCGATTGGGCTGGATCGGACTGAAGCTTTCTTT
d_gene: .
abundance: .
v_gene: TRBV29-1
j_gene: TRBJ1-1

CDR3aa: CASSEALGKMWAQHF
CDR3nt: TGTGCCAGCAGTGAAGCTTTGGGCAAGATGTGGGCCCAGCATTTT
d_gene: .
abundance: .
v_gene: TRBV6-1
j_gene: TRBJ1-5

CDR3aa: CASSPDRGEQFF
CDR3nt: TGTGCCAGCAGCCCCGACCGGGGGGAGCAGTTCTTC
d_gene: .
abundance: few
v_gene: TRBV9
j_gene: TRBJ2-1

CDR3aa: CASSEAQGSRGYGYTF
CDR3nt: TGTGCCAGCAGTGAAGCCCAAGGGAGCCGTGGCTATGGCTACACCTTC
d_gene: .
abundance: .
v_gene: TRBV6-1
j_gene: TRBJ1-2

CDR3aa: CASSLVQGGLAGNTIYF
CDR3nt: TGTGCCAGCAGCTTAGTCCAAGGGGGTTTGGCTGGAAACACCATATATTTT
d_gene: .
abundance: .
v_gene: TRBV7-8
j_gene: TRBJ1-3

CDR3aa: CASSTGTGGVGNTIYF
CDR3nt: TGCGCCAGCAGTACCGGGACAGGGGGCGTTGGAAACACCATATATTTT
d_gene: TRBD1
abundance: .
v_gene: TRBV5-1
j_gene: TRBJ1-3

CDR3aa: CASVLAGVTGELFF
CDR3nt: TGTGCCAGCGTACTAGCGGGAGTCACCGGGGAGCTGTTTTTT
d_gene: TRBD2
abundance: .
v_gene: TRBV13
j_gene: TRBJ2-2

CDR3aa: CASSQETGLSPLHF
CDR3nt: TGTGCCAGCTCACAGGAGACAGGGCTTTCACCCCTCCACTTT
d_gene: TRBD1
abundance: .
v_gene: TRBV18
j_gene: TRBJ1-6

CDR3aa: CASSLEVTGYEQYF
CDR3nt: TGCGCCAGCAGCTTGGAGGTTACGGGGTACGAGCAGTACTTC
d_gene: .
abundance: .
v_gene: TRBV5-1
j_gene: TRBJ2-7

CDR3aa: CASSWPRDYGYTF
CDR3nt: TGTGCCAGCAGTTGGCCCAGGGACTATGGCTACACCTTC
d_gene: .
abundance: few
v_gene: TRBV12-3/TRBV12-4
j_gene: TRBJ1-2

CDR3aa: CAISESGLYNEQFF
CDR3nt: TGTGCCATCAGTGAGTCCGGTTTATACAATGAGCAGTTCTTC
d_gene: .
abundance: .
v_gene: TRBV10-3
j_gene: TRBJ2-1

CDR3aa: CASSVGDRGRYEEKLFF
CDR3nt: TGTGCCAGCAGCGTAGGAGACAGGGGGCGTTATGAGGAAAAACTGTTTTTT
d_gene: TRBD1
abundance: .
v_gene: TRBV9
j_gene: TRBJ1-4

CDR3aa: CASSFRGGNTIYF
CDR3nt: TGTGCCAGCAGTTTCAGGGGGGGAAACACCATATATTTT
d_gene: TRBD1
abundance: .
v_gene: TRBV28
j_gene: TRBJ1-3

CDR3aa: CASSYSGDRGEKLFF
CDR3nt: TGTGCCAGCAGTTACTCGGGGGACAGGGGTGAAAAACTGTTTTTT
d_gene: TRBD1
abundance: .
v_gene: TRBV6-5
j_gene: TRBJ1-4

CDR3aa: CASSLVANYGYTF
CDR3nt: TGTGCCAGCAGCTTGGTCGCTAACTATGGCTACACCTTC
d_gene: .
abundance: .
v_gene: TRBV5-4
j_gene: TRBJ1-2

CDR3aa: CASRPTSGRAIGELFF
CDR3nt: TGTGCCAGCAGACCCACCAGCGGGAGGGCCATCGGGGAGCTGTTTTTT
d_gene: TRBD2
abundance: once
v_gene: TRBV28
j_gene: TRBJ2-2

CDR3aa: CASSTPGNTEAFF
CDR3nt: TGTGCCAGCAGTACTCCCGGGAACACTGAAGCTTTCTTT
d_gene: .
abundance: .
v_gene: TRBV6-5
j_gene: TRBJ1-1

CDR3aa: CASSTQGGDEKLFF
CDR3nt: TGTGCCAGCAGCACACAGGGAGGGGATGAAAAACTGTTTTTT
d_gene: .
abundance: .
v_gene: TRBV7-9
j_gene: TRBJ1-4

CDR3aa: CASSLKGSGGYEQYF
CDR3nt: TGTGCCAGCAGTTTAAAAGGTAGCGGGGGATACGAGCAGTACTTC
d_gene: TRBD2
abundance: .
v_gene: TRBV27
j_gene: TRBJ2-7

CDR3aa: CASRTGTANGNTIYF
CDR3nt: TGTGCCAGCAGAACCGGGACAGCTAATGGAAACACCATATATTTT
d_gene: TRBD1
abundance: .
v_gene: TRBV6-5
j_gene: TRBJ1-3

CDR3aa: CASSESPVGPQHF
CDR3nt: TGCGCCAGCAGTGAGTCTCCGGTCGGGCCCCAGCATTTT
d_gene: .
abundance: few
v_gene: TRBV10-1
j_gene: TRBJ1-5

CDR3aa: CASSFLRNEAFF
CDR3nt: TGTGCCAGCAGTTTCCTACGTAATGAAGCTTTCTTT
d_gene: .
abundance: .
v_gene: TRBV28
j_gene: TRBJ1-1

CDR3aa: CASSPGGANIYGYTF
CDR3nt: TGTGCCAGCAGCCCAGGGGGCGCAAACATCTATGGCTACACCTTC
d_gene: TRBD1
abundance: .
v_gene: TRBV3-1/TRBV3-2
j_gene: TRBJ1-2

CDR3aa: CASSYAIRTVSYTF
CDR3nt: TGTGCCAGCAGTTACGCGATACGGACAGTCTCCTACACCTTC
d_gene: .
abundance: .
v_gene: TRBV6-5
j_gene: TRBJ1-2

CDR3aa: CASSLAGGPVGDTQYF
CDR3nt: TGTGCCAGCAGTTTAGCGGGGGGGCCGGTCGGAGATACGCAGTATTTT
d_gene: TRBD2
abundance: .
v_gene: TRBV6-4
j_gene: TRBJ2-3

CDR3aa: CASSQGGETDTQYF
CDR3nt: TGTGCCAGCAGTCAGGGCGGGGAGACAGATACGCAGTATTTT
d_gene: .
abundance: .
v_gene: TRBV6-4
j_gene: TRBJ2-3

CDR3aa: CASGSTGNTIYF
CDR3nt: TGTGCCAGCGGGAGCACTGGAAACACCATATATTTT
d_gene: .
abundance: few
v_gene: TRBV3-1/TRBV3-2
j_gene: TRBJ1-3

CDR3aa: CASSIPGQLTYEQYF
CDR3nt: TGCGCCAGCAGCATACCGGGTCAACTTACCTACGAGCAGTACTTC
d_gene: .
abundance: .
v_gene: TRBV5-1
j_gene: TRBJ2-7

CDR3aa: CASSISRLAGTDTQYF
CDR3nt: TGTGCCAGTAGTATCTCCCGACTAGCGGGCACAGATACGCAGTATTTT
d_gene: TRBD2
abundance: .
v_gene: TRBV19
j_gene: TRBJ2-3

CDR3aa: CAWSGQGLTEAFF
CDR3nt: TGTGCCTGGTCGGGACAGGGGCTCACTGAAGCTTTCTTT
d_gene: TRBD1
abundance: .
v_gene: TRBV30
j_gene: TRBJ1-1

CDR3aa: CASSSGRGDGYTF
CDR3nt: TGTGCCAGCAGCTCCGGAAGGGGTGATGGCTACACCTTC
d_gene: .
abundance: few
v_gene: TRBV7-3
j_gene: TRBJ1-2

CDR3aa: CASSYTTSGSYEQYF
CDR3nt: TGTGCCAGCAGTTACACCACTAGCGGGTCCTACGAGCAGTACTTC
d_gene: TRBD2
abundance: .
v_gene: TRBV6-5
j_gene: TRBJ2-7

CDR3aa: CASSQTGSGNTIYF
CDR3nt: TGTGCCAGCAGTCAGACAGGATCTGGAAACACCATATATTTT
d_gene: .
abundance: few
v_gene: TRBV6-5
j_gene: TRBJ1-3

CDR3aa: CASSYPGSDTQYF
CDR3nt: TGTGCCAGCAGTTATCCGGGGTCAGATACGCAGTATTTT
d_gene: .
abundance: .
v_gene: TRBV6-6
j_gene: TRBJ2-3

CDR3aa: CASSLALAGVPRGEQFF
CDR3nt: TGTGCCAGCAGCTTAGCACTAGCGGGGGTACCGAGGGGTGAGCAGTTCTTC
d_gene: TRBD2
abundance: .
v_gene: TRBV7-6
j_gene: TRBJ2-1

CDR3aa: CASSLGQGSPNQPQHF
CDR3nt: TGTGCCAGCAGCTTGGGACAGGGGTCCCCCAATCAGCCCCAGCATTTT
d_gene: TRBD1
abundance: .
v_gene: TRBV7-9
j_gene: TRBJ1-5

CDR3aa: CATSDFLSRDTQYF
CDR3nt: TGTGCCACCAGTGATTTCCTCTCGCGGGATACGCAGTATTTT
d_gene: .
abundance: .
v_gene: TRBV24-1
j_gene: TRBJ2-3

CDR3aa: CASGLVLERGLFF
CDR3nt: TGTGCTAGTGGTTTGGTACTAGAGCGGGGGCTGTTCTTC
d_gene: TRBD2
abundance: .
v_gene: TRBV12-5
j_gene: TRBJ2-1

CDR3aa: CASSLDRGQGGNEQFF
CDR3nt: TGTGCCAGCAGCTTAGATCGGGGACAGGGGGGGAATGAGCAGTTCTTC
d_gene: TRBD1
abundance: once
v_gene: TRBV11-3
j_gene: TRBJ2-1

CDR3aa: CASSLAGGSNTGELFF
CDR3nt: TGCGCCAGCAGCTTGGCTGGGGGGTCGAACACCGGGGAGCTGTTTTTT
d_gene: .
abundance: .
v_gene: TRBV5-1
j_gene: TRBJ2-2

CDR3aa: CASSEGGATNEKLFF
CDR3nt: TGTGCCAGCAGTGAAGGCGGAGCAACTAATGAAAAACTGTTTTTT
d_gene: .
abundance: .
v_gene: TRBV2
j_gene: TRBJ1-4

CDR3aa: CASSQAIRQGATGELFF
CDR3nt: TGTGCCAGCAGCCAGGCAATCAGACAGGGGGCAACCGGGGAGCTGTTTTTT
d_gene: TRBD1
abundance: .
v_gene: TRBV5-4
j_gene: TRBJ2-2